What follows are 10 T cell receptor beta chains derived from one specimen sequenced in a study of blood T cells in healthy people across ages. A sample-barcoded 5' primer and a J-beta primer mix were used in a second PCR of roughly 7 to 11 cycles. TCRdb reprocessed the 5' RACE reads with MiXCR, giving one entry per CDR3 protein. This table has 780,000 or so distinct CDR3 sequences, roughly three fifths appearing once. The source material was blood. These receptors were obtained from a man in his forties in good health.

The chain is built from TRBV11-3 and TRBJ2-3; D is unresolved. V was shortened by 5 bases and J by 2 bases, with 8 bases between the two germline ends. The germline CDR1 and CDR2 sequences are SGHNT and YENEEA. This CDR3 comprises 13 residues. CDR3 region: CASSVAFTDTQYF. For the CDR3, the DNA is TGTGCCAGCAGCGTCGCTTTCACAGATACGCAGTATTTT.

The rearrangement joins TRBV4-2 to TRBJ2-1; unclear D gene. This CDR3 is built from 17 residues. V was shortened by 0 bases and J by 0 bases, with 12 bases between the two germline ends. Germline CDR1 is LGHNA and CDR2 is YNFKEQ. As DNA, the CDR3 is TGTGCCAGCAGCCAAGATCGTCAACGGAGCTCCTACAATGAGCAGTTCTTC. Translating gives CASSQDRQRSSYNEQFF.

This clonotype was observed a single time. The chain employs TRBV20-1 and TRBJ2-7; 9 bases are shared with TRBD1. This CDR3 spans 18 amino acids. V lost 5 bases to trimming and J lost 3 bases; unmatched junction nucleotides: 20. Germline V gives CDR1 DFQATT, CDR2 SNEGSKA (reference sequence). Here the CDR3 reads CSAGPLSAGTGRVYEQYF. The CDR3, as DNA: TGCAGTGCTGGACCCTTATCGGCCGGGACAGGGAGGGTCTACGAGCAGTACTTC.

The chain is built from TRBV20-1 and TRBJ1-1, with D perhaps TRBD1 (5 bases). The CDR3 consists of 14 residues. The germline V and J ends were trimmed by 0 bases and 0 bases, with 8 bases remaining between them. Germline V gene sequence: CDR1 DFQATT, CDR2 SNEGSKA (reference sequence). CDR3 amino acids: CSARDQGLNTEAFF. In DNA, the CDR3 is TGCAGTGCTAGAGATCAGGGACTGAACACTGAAGCTTTCTTT.

The V and J genes are TRBV4-1 and TRBJ1-1, with D uncertain. Germline V lookup: CDR1 MGHRA, CDR2 YSYEKL. The CDR3 sequence is 11 residues long. Trimming left V 3 bases short and J 8 bases short, with 7 bases between. The CDR3 protein is CASSQGLEAFF. The CDR3 nucleotides read TGCGCCAGCAGCCAGGGCCTGGAAGCTTTCTTT.

The rearrangement links TRBV15 to TRBJ2-7, with TRBD2 matching over 7 bases. Trimming took 5 bases from V and 7 from J; bases not matched to a gene: 17. Germline CDR1 and CDR2: LNHNV and YYDKDF (reference sequence). The length of the CDR3 is 16 residues. This chain's CDR3 is CATSGSKRGLLDEQYF. Written as DNA, the CDR3 is TGTGCCACCAGCGGATCTAAGCGGGGCCTTTTGGATGAGCAGTACTTC.

V is TRBV20-1 and J is TRBJ2-4; 8 bases align to TRBD2. The J call is in doubt because the DNA end fits TRBJ2-7 better. This CDR3 has 14 residues. Germline V gives CDR1 DFQATT, CDR2 SNEGSKA (reference sequence). CDR3 nucleotide sequence: TGCAGTGCTAAGGATCCAGCGGGAGCCTACGAGCAGTACTTC. It codes for CSAKDPAGAYEQYF.

Remarks on this clonotype: An end of the junction does not agree with germline; a read error may underlie this. The chain carries TRBV28 and TRBJ2-6; TRBD1 matches 12 bases. This CDR3 spans 18 amino acids. Germline CDR1 reads MDHEN; CDR2 reads SYDVKM. In DNA form, the CDR3 reads TGTGCCAGCAGCACCCGGGACAGGGGGCCCTCTGAGGCCAACGTCCTGACTTTC. Protein: CASSTRDRGPSEANVLTF.

The sample holds a few counts of this clonotype. The chain employs TRBV3-1 and TRBJ1-2; 9 nucleotides align to TRBD1. The CDR3 is made up of 12 amino acids. Germline-derived CDR1 and CDR2 are LGHDT and YNNKEL (reference sequence). Trimming removed 6 bases from V and 8 bases from J; junction bases left unmatched: 4. CDR3 sequence reads: CASRDRGDGYTF. DNA for the CDR3: TGTGCCAGCAGAGACAGGGGGGACGGCTACACCTTC.

The genes are TRBV28 and TRBJ1-6, with D unclear. The CDR3 totals 14 residues. Germline V gene sequence: CDR1 MDHEN, CDR2 SYDVKM. Trimming took 6 bases from V and 5 from J, leaving 11 bases between them. As DNA, the CDR3 is TGTGCCAGCAGCCCGGGAACCAATAATTCACCCCTCCACTTT. It is translated as CASSPGTNNSPLHF.